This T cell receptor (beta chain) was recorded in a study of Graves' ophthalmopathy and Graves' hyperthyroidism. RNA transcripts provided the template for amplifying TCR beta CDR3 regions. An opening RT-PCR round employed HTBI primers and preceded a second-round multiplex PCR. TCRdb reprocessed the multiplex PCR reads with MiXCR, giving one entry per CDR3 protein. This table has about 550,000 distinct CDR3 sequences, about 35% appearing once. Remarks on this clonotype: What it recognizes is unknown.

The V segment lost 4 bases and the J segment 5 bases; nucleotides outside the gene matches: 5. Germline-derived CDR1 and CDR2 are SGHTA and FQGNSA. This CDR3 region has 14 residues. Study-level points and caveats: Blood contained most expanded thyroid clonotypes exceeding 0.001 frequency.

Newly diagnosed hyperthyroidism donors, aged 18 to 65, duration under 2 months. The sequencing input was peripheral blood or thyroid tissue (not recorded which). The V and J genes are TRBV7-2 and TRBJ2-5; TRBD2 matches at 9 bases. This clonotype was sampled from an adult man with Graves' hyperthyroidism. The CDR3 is CASSWAGTSETQYF. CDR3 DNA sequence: TGTGCCAGCAGCTGGGCCGGGACTAGCGAGACCCAGTACTTC. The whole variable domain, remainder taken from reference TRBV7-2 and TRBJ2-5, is GAGVSQSPSNKVTEKGKDVELRCDPISGHTALYWYRQSLGQGLEFLIYFQGNSAPDKSGLPSDRFSAERTGGSVSTLTIQRTQQEDSAVYLCASSWAGTSETQYFGPGTRLLVL.